This TCR beta chain derives from a study of a mutant IDH1 vaccine in newly diagnosed glioma. Study at large: Vaccination began 4-6 weeks post radiotherapy alone, or with temozolomide cycles. Patients had received radiotherapy, temozolomide, or both previously, most receiving both. General study points: Changes to the top peripheral T cell clonotypes appeared unrelated to pseudoprogression.

The time point is: week 5, during vaccination. Each vaccine dose was 300 ug of mutant IDH1 20-mer peptide, with topical imiquimod. Tumors from donors were new WHO grade 3 or 4 IDH1-mutant astrocytomas with ATRX loss. Of note for this clone: What it binds is not known.

V lost 4 bases and J 7 bases, leaving 24 bases between the germline ends. The germline V gene has CDR1 SGHRS and CDR2 YFSETQ. The CDR3 has 17 residues. Libraries were prepared by immunoSEQ multiplex PCR; TCRdb keeps only in-frame clonotypes and omits some of them. This sample has around 32,000 clones, with roughly 90% found just once. This receptor was obtained from a woman aged 40 to 50 with glioma. Some clones in this sample may be carry-over from other donors' samples. The chain joins TRBV5-1 to TRBJ2-1, with D possibly matching TRBD2 (6 bases). This specimen was peripheral blood mononuclear cells (PBMCs), taken from a glioma patient whose treatment included an IDH1 peptide vaccine. The CDR3 reads CASSIDSSARGHNEQFF. The CDR3 DNA is TGCGCCAGCAGCATCGATTCTAGCGCTCGAGGACATAATGAGCAGTTCTTC.